These 17 T cell receptor beta chains were sequenced from one sample in a study of cytomegalovirus exposure and HLA in healthy donors. In the PCR, 60 Vbeta and 13 Jbeta primers were used. Here immunoSEQ multiplex PCR was the method, and the copy in TCRdb shows in-frame clones only, minus some. Among fewer than 150,000 clones listed, around three quarters were seen once. Sequenced sample: PBMCs. These receptors were taken from a woman between 40 and 50 years old in good health and CMV-seropositive.

The rearrangement links TRBV13 to TRBJ2-7; 12 nucleotides align to TRBD2. The J segment lost 2 bases and the V segment lost 5 bases, leaving 7 bases of the junction unmatched. From germline, CDR1 is PRHDT and CDR2 FYEKMQ (reference sequence). The CDR3 extends over 16 amino acids. CDR3 amino acids: CASSRMGLAGTYEQYF. CDR3 nucleotides: TGTGCCAGCAGCCGAATGGGACTAGCGGGCACCTACGAGCAGTACTTC.

The chain joins TRBV14 to TRBJ2-7; 7 nucleotides agree with TRBD1. The V gene's germline CDR1 is SGHDN and CDR2 FVKESK. The junction had 8 bases not matched to a gene; V was cut back by 3 bases and J by 3 bases. There are 15 residues in the CDR3. The DNA of the CDR3 is TGTGCCAGCAGCCAGAGCAGGGGGTTTCGCTACGAGCAGTACTTC. This encodes CASSQSRGFRYEQYF.

This clone was observed a few times. The chain uses TRBV6-6 and TRBJ2-1; 8 bases match TRBD1. With 3 bases clipped from V and 7 bases from J, the junction kept 8 bases outside the gene matches. This CDR3 comprises 15 residues. Germline values: CDR1 MNHNY, CDR2 SVGAGI (reference sequence). CDR3 bases: TGTGCCAGCAGTTATGTGGCAGGGGGCGCGAATGAGCAGTTCTTC. Translation: CASSYVAGGANEQFF.

This clone came up a few times. V and J are TRBV5-1 and TRBJ2-1, with TRBD2 identical over 7 bases. The CDR3 contains 13 residues. V dropped 1 base and J dropped 7; count of bases not matched to a gene: 2. Germline assignment: CDR1 SGHRS and CDR2 YFSETQ. Written as DNA, the CDR3 is TGCGCCAGCAGCTTGACCGGGGGGAATGAGCAGTTCTTC. This gives the protein CASSLTGGNEQFF. The complete variable domain, with remaining parts taken from reference TRBV5-1 and TRBJ2-1, reads KAGVTQTPRYLIKTRGQQVTLSCSPISGHRSVSWYQQTPGQGLQFLFEYFSETQRNKGNFPGRFSGRQFSNSRSEMNVSTLELGDSALYLCASSLTGGNEQFFGPGTRLTVL.

The chain uses TRBV5-8 and TRBJ2-7, with 10 bases fitting TRBD1. CDR3 length: 16 residues. V trimming: 3 bases; J trimming: 2 bases; junction bases outside the gene matches: 8. Germline V gives CDR1 SGHTS, CDR2 YDEGEE. In nucleotides, the CDR3 is TGTGCCAGCAGCTCACGTCCGGGACAGGGGACCTACGAGCAGTACTTC. It translates to CASSSRPGQGTYEQYF.

The CDR3 protein is CATSRDFEETQYF. The CDR3 nucleotides are TGTGCCACCAGCAGAGACTTTGAAGAGACCCAGTACTTC. The V gene is TRBV15, the J gene TRBJ2-5; no firm D call. Germline V gene sequence: CDR1 LNHNV, CDR2 YYDKDF (reference sequence). The CDR3 is 13 amino acids. V dropped 0 bases and J dropped 3 bases, with 5 bases sitting between them.

The genes are TRBV5-4 and TRBJ2-5, with 9 positions matching TRBD2. V lost 0 bases to trimming and J lost 11 bases; unmatched junction nucleotides: 11. Germline CDR1 and CDR2: SGHNT and YYREEE (reference sequence). The CDR3 is 15 amino acids. CDR3 amino acids: CASSLGAGGPGEQYF. The CDR3 DNA sequence: TGTGCCAGCAGCTTGGGTGCGGGAGGGCCTGGAGAGCAGTACTTC.

The chain couples TRBV5-5 to TRBJ1-5; 9 nucleotides align to TRBD1. Germline V gene lookup returns CDR1 SGHKS and CDR2 YYEKEE (reference sequence). J lost 9 bases, V lost 4 bases, and 14 bases had no gene match. This CDR3 has 16 residues. CDR3 DNA: TGTGCCAGCAGCCCACAGGGGGCGCGGGCCCATCGGCCCCAGCATTTT. Translated, it gives CASSPQGARAHRPQHF.

The chain joins TRBV6-1 to TRBJ2-2; TRBD1 matches 7 bases. With 6 bases clipped from V and 5 bases from J, the junction kept 0 bases outside the gene matches. The CDR3 extends over 12 amino acids. Per germline, CDR1 MNHNS and CDR2 SASEGT. CDR3 sequence: CASRTGTGELFF. CDR3 DNA sequence: TGTGCCAGCAGGACAGGGACCGGGGAGCTGTTTTTT.

The rearrangement links TRBV9 to TRBJ2-3, with TRBD2 as a possible D gene (6 bases). The V gene lost 4 bases and the J gene lost 1 base, with 13 bases spanning the gap. Germline values: CDR1 SGDLS, CDR2 YYNGEE. The length of the CDR3 is 15 residues. The CDR3 DNA reads as TGTGCCAGCAGCCTAGGGCGGGGAGGCACAGATACGCAGTATTTT. Translation: CASSLGRGGTDTQYF. Based on the CDR3 plus reference TRBV9 and TRBJ2-3, the full variable domain is DSGVTQTPKHLITATGQRVTLRCSPRSGDLSVYWYQQSLDQGLQFLIQYYNGEERAKGNILERFSAQQFPDLHSELNLSSLELGDSALYFCASSLGRGGTDTQYFGPGTRLTVL.

The rearrangement uses TRBV2 and TRBJ2-6; D perhaps matches TRBD1 (6 bases). The CDR3 contains 17 residues. Deletions cut 4 bases from V and 0 bases from J, with 13 bases between. Germline V gene data show CDR1 as SNHLY and CDR2 as FYNNEI. CDR3 sequence reads: CASSVLGHYSGANVLTF. As DNA, the CDR3 is TGTGCCAGCAGTGTCTTGGGACATTACTCTGGGGCCAACGTCCTGACTTTC. The whole variable domain, remainder taken from reference TRBV2 and TRBJ2-6, is EPEVTQTPSHQVTQMGQEVILRCVPISNHLYFYWYRQILGQKVEFLVSFYNNEISEKSEIFDDQFSVERPDGSNFTLKIRSTKLEDSAMYFCASSVLGHYSGANVLTFGAGSRLTVL.

The chain carries TRBV6-6 and TRBJ2-3, with 8 nucleotides matching TRBD2. With 0 bases clipped from V and 4 bases from J, the junction kept 6 bases outside the gene matches. The germline CDR1 and CDR2 sequences are MNHNY and SVGAGI (reference sequence). CDR3 size: 16 residues. CDR3 coding DNA: TGTGCCAGCAGTTACTCGAGTAGCGGGAACTCAGATACGCAGTATTTT. This encodes CASSYSSSGNSDTQYF.

The CDR3 reads CASKHRTGGDEKLFF. DNA of the CDR3: TGTGCCAGCAAGCACCGGACAGGGGGGGATGAAAAACTGTTTTTT. V gene TRBV2 combines with J gene TRBJ1-4, with TRBD1 matching over 10 bases. This CDR3 comprises 15 residues. After removal of 7 bases from V and 6 bases from J, the junction contained 8 bases not matched to a gene. CDR1 and CDR2 (germline): SNHLY, FYNNEI. The full variable domain, in which reference TRBV2 and TRBJ1-4 provide the parts outside the CDR3, is EPEVTQTPSHQVTQMGQEVILRCVPISNHLYFYWYRQILGQKVEFLVSFYNNEISEKSEIFDDQFSVERPDGSNFTLKIRSTKLEDSAMYFCASKHRTGGDEKLFFGSGTQLSVL.

This rearrangement joins TRBV7-9 to TRBJ1-5; D ambiguous. This CDR3 is 15 amino acids long. Trimming pared 5 bases from V and 2 bases from J, leaving 13 bases between. Germline loops: CDR1 SEHNR, CDR2 FQNEAQ (reference sequence). The chain's CDR3 is CASSPPGGRNQPQHF. CDR3 DNA: TGTGCCAGCAGCCCCCCCGGCGGCCGCAATCAGCCCCAGCATTTT.

The rearrangement joins TRBV11-2 to TRBJ2-7; 9 bases fit TRBD1. V was clipped by 5 bases and J by 7 bases; unmatched bases: 9. CDR3 length: 14 residues. From germline, CDR1 is SGHAT and CDR2 FQNNGV. The CDR3: CASSRDRDRDEQYF. In DNA, the CDR3 is TGTGCCAGCAGCCGAGACCGGGACAGGGATGAGCAGTACTTC. The variable domain in full, with the rest retrieved from reference TRBV11-2 and TRBJ2-7, is EAGVAQSPRYKIIEKRQSVAFWCNPISGHATLYWYQQILGQGPKLLIQFQNNGVVDDSQLPKDRFSAERLKGVDSTLKIQPAKLEDSAVYLCASSRDRDRDEQYFGPGTRLTVT.

CDR3 in amino acids: CASSQGIARSEQFF. The CDR3 DNA reads TGCGCCAGCAGTCAAGGAATAGCTCGAAGTGAGCAGTTCTTC. The gene calls are TRBV5-1 and TRBJ2-1, with unresolved D. This CDR3 spans 14 amino acids. Trimming removed 5 bases at V and 9 bases at J, with 18 bases between. Germline V gene sequence: CDR1 SGHRS, CDR2 YFSETQ. The full variable domain, with the rest looked up from reference TRBV5-1 and TRBJ2-1, is KAGVTQTPRYLIKTRGQQVTLSCSPISGHRSVSWYQQTPGQGLQFLFEYFSETQRNKGNFPGRFSGRQFSNSRSEMNVSTLELGDSALYLCASSQGIARSEQFFGPGTRLTVL.

This rearrangement joins TRBV5-1 to TRBJ2-6, with TRBD2 as a possible D gene (6 bases). This CDR3 is 17 amino acids long. Trimming left V 5 bases short and J 0 bases short, with 15 bases between. CDR1 and CDR2 from the germline V gene are SGHRS and YFSETQ. This chain's CDR3 is CASRSGVSASGANVLTF. The CDR3 region has the DNA TGCGCCAGCAGGTCGGGAGTATCGGCCTCTGGGGCCAACGTCCTGACTTTC.